These T cell receptor beta chains were read from a single sample in a study of beta chain features in type 1 diabetes. Measured with immunoSEQ multiplex PCR; TCRdb has only the in-frame clones, and not every one. The table has more than 300,000 clones, 8.5% to 10% seen once. Sequencing used central memory CD4+ T cells from blood. All receptors derive from a man aged 25 to 45 with type 1 diabetes. CDR3s include the opening cysteine and the closing phenylalanine or tryptophan. D genes are given only for firm matches. Clone size is given for some rows only: seen once, a few or many times, or a class if the clone is expanded.

J gene: TRBJ2-2; D gene: NA; clone size: NA; V gene: TRBV7-2; CDR3 protein: CASSSEDRDTGELFF; CDR3 DNA: TGTGCCAGCAGCTCAGAGGACAGAGACACCGGGGAGCTGTTTTTT
J gene: TRBJ2-5; D gene: NA; clone size: NA; V gene: TRBV30; CDR3 protein: CAWSLGVGGGAVTQYF; CDR3 DNA: TGTGCCTGGAGTCTCGGTGTAGGAGGGGGCGCAGTGACCCAGTACTTC
J gene: TRBJ1-1; D gene: NA; clone size: few; V gene: TRBV5-4; CDR3 protein: CASSLARSSVMNTEAFF; CDR3 DNA: TGTGCCAGCAGCTTGGCCCGGAGCTCGGTCATGAACACTGAAGCTTTCTTT
J gene: TRBJ1-2; D gene: NA; clone size: NA; V gene: TRBV19; CDR3 protein: CASSIGRNSNYGYTF; CDR3 DNA: TGTGCCAGTAGTATAGGCCGTAACAGCAACTATGGCTACACCTTC
J gene: TRBJ2-2; D gene: NA; clone size: few; V gene: TRBV7-8; CDR3 protein: CASSFPLATGELFF; CDR3 DNA: TGTGCCAGCAGCTTCCCCTTAGCCACCGGGGAGCTGTTTTTT
J gene: TRBJ2-7; D gene: TRBD1; clone size: few; V gene: TRBV11-2; CDR3 protein: CASRPRQGGDEQYF; CDR3 DNA: TGTGCCAGCAGACCCCGACAGGGTGGGGACGAGCAGTACTTC
J gene: TRBJ2-5; D gene: NA; clone size: few; V gene: TRBV29-1; CDR3 protein: CSVELTRQETQYF; CDR3 DNA: TGCAGCGTTGAATTGACCCGGCAAGAGACCCAGTACTTC
J gene: TRBJ1-1; D gene: NA; clone size: NA; V gene: TRBV6-5; CDR3 protein: CASSEDTDTEAFF; CDR3 DNA: TGTGCCAGCAGTGAGGACACCGACACTGAAGCTTTCTTT
J gene: TRBJ1-2; D gene: NA; clone size: NA; V gene: TRBV7-2; CDR3 protein: CASSLLGYGYTF; CDR3 DNA: TGTGCCAGCAGCTTACTGGGGTATGGCTACACCTTC
J gene: TRBJ2-7; D gene: TRBD2; clone size: many; V gene: TRBV28; CDR3 protein: CASVGQGTWGLAGRSYEQYF; CDR3 DNA: TGTGCCTCTGTGGGACAGGGGACTTGGGGACTAGCGGGACGATCCTACGAGCAGTACTTC
J gene: TRBJ2-7; D gene: TRBD2; clone size: once; V gene: TRBV5-4; CDR3 protein: CASSDGTSGFSEQYF; CDR3 DNA: TGTGCCAGCAGCGACGGGACTAGCGGCTTTAGTGAGCAGTACTTC
J gene: TRBJ1-2; D gene: TRBD1; clone size: NA; V gene: TRBV6-6; CDR3 protein: CASSPGQGAGYGYTF; CDR3 DNA: TGTGCCAGCAGCCCAGGACAGGGGGCGGGCTATGGCTACACCTTC
J gene: TRBJ1-5; D gene: NA; clone size: few; V gene: TRBV5-6; CDR3 protein: CASSSYSQDIQPQHF; CDR3 DNA: TGTGCCAGCAGCTCCTACTCACAGGATATCCAGCCCCAGCATTTT
J gene: TRBJ2-6; D gene: NA; clone size: NA; V gene: TRBV19; CDR3 protein: CASSGSGRPGANVLTF; CDR3 DNA: TGTGCCAGTAGCGGGAGTGGTCGGCCTGGGGCCAACGTCCTGACTTTC
J gene: TRBJ2-6; D gene: NA; clone size: few; V gene: TRBV5-1; CDR3 protein: CASSQAAGPGANVLTF; CDR3 DNA: TGCGCCAGCAGCCAGGCTGCAGGGCCAGGGGCCAACGTCCTGACTTTC
J gene: TRBJ2-7; D gene: NA; clone size: NA; V gene: TRBV5-4; CDR3 protein: CASSLGPGEGEQYF; CDR3 DNA: TGTGCCAGCAGCTTGGGGCCAGGGGAAGGCGAGCAGTACTTC
J gene: TRBJ2-5; D gene: NA; clone size: NA; V gene: TRBV4-2; CDR3 protein: CASSLEWYQETQYF; CDR3 DNA: TGTGCCAGCAGCTTAGAATGGTACCAAGAGACCCAGTACTTC
J gene: TRBJ2-3; D gene: NA; clone size: few; V gene: TRBV7-2; CDR3 protein: CASSLAGPIRDTQYF; CDR3 DNA: TGTGCCAGCAGCTTAGCGGGACCCATCAGGGATACGCAGTATTTT
J gene: TRBJ1-2; D gene: NA; clone size: NA; V gene: TRBV5-6; CDR3 protein: CASSLYGGGGYTF; CDR3 DNA: TGTGCCAGCAGCTTGTATGGGGGAGGTGGCTACACCTTC
J gene: TRBJ1-5; D gene: TRBD1; clone size: NA; V gene: TRBV2; CDR3 protein: CASRARTGGHQPQHF; CDR3 DNA: TGTGCCAGCAGAGCCCGGACAGGGGGGCATCAGCCCCAGCATTTT
J gene: TRBJ1-1; D gene: NA; clone size: NA; V gene: TRBV6-6; CDR3 protein: CASSYSGGADTEAFF; CDR3 DNA: TGTGCCAGCAGTTACTCGGGGGGCGCGGACACTGAAGCTTTCTTT
J gene: TRBJ2-3; D gene: TRBD1; clone size: once; V gene: TRBV7-3; CDR3 protein: CASSPNPTGGGTQYF; CDR3 DNA: TGTGCCAGCAGCCCGAATCCCACAGGGGGTGGTACGCAGTATTTT
J gene: TRBJ2-5; D gene: TRBD1; clone size: few; V gene: TRBV29-1; CDR3 protein: CSVDISGGGETQYF; CDR3 DNA: TGCAGCGTTGATATATCAGGGGGCGGGGAGACCCAGTACTTC
J gene: TRBJ2-1; D gene: NA; clone size: NA; V gene: TRBV27; CDR3 protein: CASSLKGRGLGEQFF; CDR3 DNA: TGTGCCAGCAGTTTAAAGGGACGAGGGTTGGGTGAGCAGTTCTTC
J gene: TRBJ2-7; D gene: NA; clone size: few; V gene: TRBV28; CDR3 protein: CASSLGGGRITYEQYF; CDR3 DNA: TGTGCCAGCAGTTTAGGCGGGGGCCGTATTACCTACGAGCAGTACTTC
J gene: TRBJ2-5; D gene: NA; clone size: NA; V gene: TRBV5-1; CDR3 protein: CASSFQSGDQYF; CDR3 DNA: TGCGCCAGCAGCTTCCAATCTGGGGATCAGTACTTC
J gene: TRBJ2-5; D gene: TRBD1; clone size: few; V gene: TRBV27; CDR3 protein: CASSDLAGGPETQYF; CDR3 DNA: TGTGCCAGCAGTGATCTCGCAGGGGGACCAGAGACCCAGTACTTC
J gene: TRBJ2-7; D gene: NA; clone size: NA; V gene: TRBV5-8; CDR3 protein: CASSLGLRRYNGFEQYF; CDR3 DNA: TGTGCCAGCAGCTTAGGGCTGCGACGCTACAACGGGTTCGAGCAGTACTTC
J gene: TRBJ2-1; D gene: TRBD1; clone size: few; V gene: TRBV6-5; CDR3 protein: CASSYLGTGGLEQFF; CDR3 DNA: TGTGCCAGCAGTTACTTAGGGACAGGGGGCCTTGAGCAGTTCTTC
J gene: TRBJ2-1; D gene: TRBD1; clone size: many; V gene: TRBV28; CDR3 protein: CASSRTGSDEQFF; CDR3 DNA: TGTGCCAGCAGTCGGACAGGGTCCGATGAGCAGTTCTTC
J gene: TRBJ1-5; D gene: NA; clone size: many; V gene: TRBV6-6; CDR3 protein: CASSYSRDQPQHF; CDR3 DNA: TGTGCCAGCAGTTACTCCAGGGATCAGCCCCAGCATTTT
J gene: TRBJ2-2; D gene: NA; clone size: NA; V gene: TRBV9; CDR3 protein: CASSATVNTGELFF; CDR3 DNA: TGTGCCAGCAGCGCGACAGTGAACACCGGGGAGCTGTTTTTT
J gene: TRBJ1-1; D gene: NA; clone size: few; V gene: TRBV7-2; CDR3 protein: CASSLGRGHTEAFF; CDR3 DNA: TGTGCCAGCAGCCTTGGGCGGGGGCACACTGAAGCTTTCTTT
J gene: TRBJ2-5; D gene: NA; clone size: few; V gene: TRBV7-3; CDR3 protein: CASSVQGQETQYF; CDR3 DNA: TGTGCCAGCAGCGTACAGGGCCAAGAGACCCAGTACTTC
J gene: TRBJ2-5; D gene: NA; clone size: NA; V gene: TRBV11-2; CDR3 protein: CASSLVGGESETQYF; CDR3 DNA: TGTGCCAGCAGCTTAGTAGGGGGAGAATCAGAGACCCAGTACTTC
J gene: TRBJ2-7; D gene: NA; clone size: NA; V gene: TRBV11-2; CDR3 protein: CASSLASESKQYF; CDR3 DNA: TGTGCCAGCAGCTTAGCGTCAGAAAGTAAGCAGTACTTC
J gene: TRBJ1-2; D gene: NA; clone size: NA; V gene: TRBV25-1; CDR3 protein: CASSDSPGHPNYGYTF; CDR3 DNA: TGTGCCAGCAGTGATAGCCCCGGACATCCTAACTATGGCTACACCTTC
J gene: TRBJ2-1; D gene: TRBD1; clone size: many; V gene: TRBV7-3; CDR3 protein: CASSLGQDNEQFF; CDR3 DNA: TGTGCCAGCAGCCTCGGACAGGACAATGAGCAGTTCTTC
J gene: TRBJ2-7; D gene: NA; clone size: few; V gene: TRBV20-1; CDR3 protein: CSAGQVGEQYF; CDR3 DNA: TGCAGTGCTGGCCAGGTAGGCGAGCAGTACTTC
J gene: TRBJ1-1; D gene: NA; clone size: few; V gene: TRBV28; CDR3 protein: CASSSPGSQNTEAFF; CDR3 DNA: TGTGCCAGCAGTTCTCCCGGGAGCCAGAACACTGAAGCTTTCTTT
J gene: TRBJ1-1; D gene: TRBD1; clone size: NA; V gene: TRBV5-5; CDR3 protein: CASSLGQGMNTEAFF; CDR3 DNA: TGTGCCAGCAGCTTGGGACAGGGAATGAACACTGAAGCTTTCTTT
J gene: TRBJ2-7; D gene: NA; clone size: NA; V gene: TRBV6-5; CDR3 protein: CASRLLSSYEQYF; CDR3 DNA: TGTGCCAGCAGGTTATTGAGCTCCTACGAGCAGTACTTC
J gene: TRBJ1-1; D gene: NA; clone size: NA; V gene: TRBV7-8; CDR3 protein: CASSLAGPTEAFF; CDR3 DNA: TGTGCCAGCAGCCTGGCGGGACCTACTGAAGCTTTCTTT
J gene: TRBJ2-3; D gene: NA; clone size: few; V gene: TRBV5-4; CDR3 protein: CASSLAGGGDTQYF; CDR3 DNA: TGTGCCAGCAGCTTGGCTGGAGGCGGGGATACGCAGTATTTT
J gene: TRBJ2-7; D gene: TRBD2; clone size: NA; V gene: TRBV28; CDR3 protein: CASSRTSGSFTYEQYF; CDR3 DNA: TGTGCCAGCAGTAGGACTAGCGGGAGCTTTACCTACGAGCAGTACTTC
J gene: TRBJ2-2; D gene: TRBD1; clone size: NA; V gene: TRBV10-3; CDR3 protein: CAISLRVRGQSGELFF; CDR3 DNA: TGTGCCATCAGCCTCCGGGTGAGGGGGCAAAGCGGGGAGCTGTTTTTT
J gene: TRBJ2-3; D gene: NA; clone size: NA; V gene: TRBV27; CDR3 protein: CASRALDGYTDTQYF; CDR3 DNA: TGTGCCAGCAGGGCCCTGGACGGCTACACAGATACGCAGTATTTT
J gene: TRBJ2-5; D gene: NA; clone size: NA; V gene: TRBV5-4; CDR3 protein: CASSFRDKETQYF; CDR3 DNA: TGTGCCAGCAGCTTCCGGGACAAAGAGACCCAGTACTTC
J gene: TRBJ2-3; D gene: NA; clone size: many; V gene: TRBV2; CDR3 protein: CASSDNRDTDTQYF; CDR3 DNA: TGTGCCAGCAGTGATAACAGGGACACAGATACGCAGTATTTT
J gene: TRBJ1-2; D gene: NA; clone size: few; V gene: TRBV27; CDR3 protein: CASSRGGDYGYTF; CDR3 DNA: TGTGCCAGCAGTCGAGGGGGGGACTATGGCTACACCTTC
J gene: TRBJ1-1; D gene: NA; clone size: few; V gene: TRBV5-1; CDR3 protein: CASSPNTGLVMNTEAFF; CDR3 DNA: TGCGCCAGCAGCCCTAATACAGGGCTCGTCATGAACACTGAAGCTTTCTTT
J gene: TRBJ2-7; D gene: NA; clone size: few; V gene: TRBV28; CDR3 protein: CASWTTSGEQYF; CDR3 DNA: TGTGCCAGCTGGACTACTTCGGGCGAGCAGTACTTC
J gene: TRBJ1-5; D gene: NA; clone size: NA; V gene: TRBV2; CDR3 protein: CASSSPAAPGNQPQHF; CDR3 DNA: TGTGCCAGCAGTTCCCCGGCGGCGCCCGGCAATCAGCCCCAGCATTTT
J gene: TRBJ2-1; D gene: NA; clone size: NA; V gene: TRBV28; CDR3 protein: CASISGGNEQFF; CDR3 DNA: TGTGCCAGCATTAGTGGGGGCAATGAGCAGTTCTTC
J gene: TRBJ1-1; D gene: NA; clone size: few; V gene: TRBV7-9; CDR3 protein: CASSLDRTNTEAFF; CDR3 DNA: TGTGCCAGCAGCTTAGACAGAACGAACACTGAAGCTTTCTTT
J gene: TRBJ2-1; D gene: NA; clone size: few; V gene: TRBV5-1; CDR3 protein: CASSLIRLSFNYNEQFF; CDR3 DNA: TGCGCCAGCAGCTTGATAAGGCTATCCTTCAATTACAATGAGCAGTTCTTC
J gene: TRBJ1-5; D gene: NA; clone size: NA; V gene: TRBV28; CDR3 protein: CASSSPGQPGQPQHF; CDR3 DNA: TGTGCCAGCAGTTCTCCGGGCCAGCCCGGTCAGCCCCAGCATTTT